The rows below give T cell receptor beta chains drawn from one sample of a study of cytotoxic CD8 clonotypes in ibrutinib-treated CLL. Sequencing used immunoSEQ multiplex PCR; TCRdb keeps in-frame clones, though not all of them. The data hold around 310,000 clones, with roughly 80% observed a single time. The material sequenced was PBMCs, taken before ibrutinib treatment. All receptors come from a human donor with chronic lymphocytic leukemia. The CDR3 runs from the conserved cysteine through the conserved F or W. A D gene is named only where the DNA matches it firmly. Only some rows state a clone size, as once, few, many or a class for expanded clones.

TRBD2,TRBJ2-1,TRBV5-1,.,CASSLDLAGGALEQFF,TGCGCCAGCAGCTTGGACCTAGCGGGAGGGGCATTGGAGCAGTTCTTC
.,TRBJ2-1,TRBV10-1,few,CASSESVQRVVRQFF,TGCGCCAGCAGTGAGTCCGTCCAACGCGTCGTTAGGCAGTTCTTC
.,TRBJ2-7,TRBV5-6,few,CASSSYSSPYEQYF,TGTGCCAGCAGCTCATACAGCAGCCCCTACGAGCAGTACTTC
.,TRBJ2-1,TRBV27,.,CASSSSLLALPSYNEQFF,TGTGCCAGCAGTTCCTCCCTCCTAGCGCTACCCTCCTACAATGAGCAGTTCTTC
.,TRBJ1-1,TRBV4-1,.,CASSQDGYGDTEAFF,TGCGCCAGCAGCCAAGATGGGTACGGGGACACTGAAGCTTTCTTT
.,TRBJ2-3,TRBV15,.,CATSRDLTGPQYF,TGTGCCACCAGCAGAGACCTAACAGGGCCCCAGTATTTT
.,TRBJ1-1,TRBV30,.,CAWVGGATGRSTEAFF,TGTGCCTGGGTCGGGGGGGCCACCGGGAGGTCCACTGAAGCTTTCTTT
.,TRBJ1-1,TRBV29-1,few,CSVDPGRHEAFF,TGCAGCGTGGACCCGGGACGGCACGAAGCTTTCTTT
.,TRBJ2-3,TRBV7-8,.,CASSLGPTDTQYF,TGTGCCAGCAGCTTAGGTCCCACAGATACGCAGTATTTT
.,TRBJ1-1,TRBV5-5,.,CASSPTELRKPAEAFF,TGTGCCAGCAGCCCGACAGAATTGCGCAAGCCCGCTGAAGCTTTCTTT
TRBD1,TRBJ2-7,TRBV25-1,.,CASSETGFGSYEQYF,TGTGCCAGCAGTGAGACAGGGTTTGGCTCCTACGAGCAGTACTTC
TRBD1,TRBJ1-2,TRBV2,.,CASSPQGFDGYTF,TGTGCCAGCAGTCCACAGGGGTTTGATGGCTACACCTTC
TRBD2,TRBJ2-1,TRBV9,.,CASSVYSGPYNEQFF,TGTGCCAGCAGCGTATATAGCGGGCCCTACAATGAGCAGTTCTTC
.,TRBJ1-4,TRBV28,.,CASSLFTGADEKLFF,TGTGCCAGCAGTCTTTTTACGGGGGCGGATGAAAAACTGTTTTTT
.,TRBJ2-1,TRBV5-1,.,CASSLVSALSSYNEQFF,TGCGCCAGCAGCTTGGTGTCAGCGTTGAGCTCCTACAATGAGCAGTTCTTC
TRBD1,TRBJ2-3,TRBV15,.,CATSPPGTGTDTQYF,TGTGCCACCAGCCCGCCCGGGACAGGGACAGATACGCAGTATTTT
TRBD1,TRBJ2-1,TRBV29-1,.,CSVRQGDGTYNEQFF,TGCAGCGTCCGACAGGGGGACGGAACCTACAATGAGCAGTTCTTC
.,TRBJ2-1,TRBV29-1,.,CSVDGGSYNEQFF,TGCAGCGTTGATGGGGGGTCCTACAATGAGCAGTTCTTC
.,TRBJ2-1,TRBV5-1,.,CASSLDGRTYNEQFF,TGCGCCAGCAGCTTGGATGGGAGAACCTACAATGAGCAGTTCTTC
TRBD2,TRBJ2-7,TRBV7-3,once,CASSVSGLAEGLPYEQYF,TGTGCCAGCAGCGTCTCCGGACTAGCGGAGGGCCTGCCCTACGAGCAGTACTTC
.,TRBJ2-1,TRBV7-9,.,CASRGYNEQFF,TGTGCCAGCAGGGGATACAATGAGCAGTTCTTC
.,TRBJ2-7,TRBV5-6,.,CASSLRPTYEQYF,TGTGCCAGCAGCTTGCGCCCCACCTACGAGCAGTACTTC
TRBD2,TRBJ2-3,TRBV10-3,.,CAISEFGGSSGTQYF,TGTGCCATCAGTGAGTTTGGCGGGAGTTCGGGGACGCAGTATTTT
.,TRBJ2-1,TRBV5-4,.,CASGPGLADSYNEQFF,TGTGCCAGCGGCCCGGGTTTGGCGGACAGCTACAATGAGCAGTTCTTC
TRBD1,TRBJ2-7,TRBV7-2,.,CASSMTGVEQYF,TGTGCCAGCAGCATGACAGGGGTCGAGCAGTACTTC
.,TRBJ2-7,TRBV14,.,CASSQGTGQTYEQYF,TGTGCCAGCAGCCAAGGAACTGGTCAGACCTACGAGCAGTACTTC
.,TRBJ2-5,TRBV7-2,once,CASSITGVQETQYF,TGTGCCAGCAGCATTACAGGAGTCCAAGAGACCCAGTACTTC
.,TRBJ2-3,TRBV11-2,.,CASSSRDF,TGTGCCAGCAGCTCGCGGGATTTT
.,TRBJ1-2,TRBV9,.,CASSRPGIFYGYTF,TGTGCCAGCAGCAGGCCCGGGATCTTCTATGGCTACACCTTC
.,TRBJ1-1,TRBV30,.,CAWSLNTEAFF,TGTGCCTGGAGTTTGAACACTGAAGCTTTCTTT
.,TRBJ1-1,TRBV4-3,once,CASSHLAGTLGTEAFF,TGCGCCAGCAGCCACCTCGCCGGGACTTTGGGAACTGAAGCTTTCTTT
TRBD2,TRBJ2-1,TRBV7-2,few,CASSFRTSGIAYNEQFF,TGTGCCAGCAGCTTTCGGACTAGCGGGATAGCCTACAATGAGCAGTTCTTC
.,TRBJ2-5,TRBV18,.,CASSDQAGRGTQYF,TGTGCCAGCTCAGACCAGGCAGGGCGGGGGACCCAGTACTTC
.,TRBJ2-1,TRBV18,.,CASSPRRGNEQFF,TGTGCCAGCTCACCACGGAGGGGTAATGAGCAGTTCTTC
.,TRBJ2-5,TRBV28,.,CASSGRGAGQETQYF,TGTGCCAGCAGTGGAAGGGGCGCGGGGCAAGAGACCCAGTACTTC
TRBD2,TRBJ2-1,TRBV4-2,.,CASSPRTSGKYNEQFF,TGTGCCAGCAGCCCCCGGACTAGCGGAAAGTACAATGAGCAGTTCTTC
TRBD2,TRBJ2-7,TRBV2,.,CASSEGVAGDIYEQYF,TGTGCCAGCAGTGAAGGAGTAGCGGGAGATATCTACGAGCAGTACTTC
.,TRBJ1-2,TRBV28,.,CASRTTGFYGYTF,TGTGCCAGCAGGACAACAGGGTTCTATGGCTACACCTTC
.,TRBJ2-7,TRBV19,.,CASSIFTVMTGPFRPYEQYF,TGTGCCAGTAGTATATTCACCGTAATGACAGGCCCGTTTCGACCCTACGAGCAGTACTTC
.,TRBJ2-5,TRBV9,.,CASSTGLGETQYF,TGTGCCAGCAGCACAGGGTTGGGGGAGACCCAGTACTTC
TRBD2,TRBJ2-3,TRBV19,.,CASSLGSGRAITDTQYF,TGTGCCAGTAGTCTGGGTAGCGGGAGGGCCATAACAGATACGCAGTATTTT
.,TRBJ1-5,TRBV28,.,CASSLPVGSNQPQHF,TGTGCCAGCAGTTTACCCGTTGGTAGCAATCAGCCCCAGCATTTT
.,TRBJ1-2,TRBV28,.,CASSSPGTLSAYGYTF,TGTGCCAGCAGTAGCCCCGGGACGCTCAGCGCCTATGGCTACACCTTC
TRBD1,TRBJ1-3,TRBV18,.,CASSQAGGKRNTIYF,TGTGCCAGCTCACAAGCAGGGGGCAAAAGAAACACCATATATTTT
.,TRBJ1-1,TRBV7-7,.,CASSLALGTEAFF,TGTGCCAGCAGCTTAGCGTTAGGGACTGAAGCTTTCTTT
.,TRBJ2-7,TRBV15,.,CATSRAKRYEQYF,TGTGCCACCAGCAGAGCGAAAAGGTACGAGCAGTACTTC
TRBD1,TRBJ2-6,TRBV4-3,.,CASSRGQGSSGANVLTF,TGCGCCAGCAGCCGGGGACAGGGGAGCTCTGGGGCCAACGTCCTGACTTTC
.,TRBJ2-7,TRBV9,.,CASSPWASVPSYEQYF,TGTGCCAGCAGCCCCTGGGCTAGCGTCCCCTCCTACGAGCAGTACTTC
.,TRBJ2-7,TRBV27,.,CASSLRARVHYEQYF,TGTGCCAGCAGTTTACGGGCCCGCGTGCACTACGAGCAGTACTTC
.,TRBJ1-2,TRBV7-2,once,CASTKTARTYGYTF,TGTGCCAGCACTAAAACGGCCAGGACTTATGGCTACACCTTC
.,TRBJ2-7,TRBV7-9,.,CASSPQSYEQYF,TGTGCCAGCAGCCCTCAGTCCTACGAGCAGTACTTC
.,TRBJ2-7,TRBV5-1,.,CASNRANRAGSYEQYF,TGCGCCAGCAACAGGGCAAACCGTGCCGGCTCCTACGAGCAGTACTTC
TRBD1,TRBJ1-5,TRBV19,once,CASQNTGGNQPQHF,TGTGCCAGCCAGAATACAGGGGGGAATCAGCCCCAGCATTTT
TRBD1,TRBJ2-1,TRBV5-1,once,CASSNQGDEQFF,TGCGCCAGCAGTAACCAGGGGGATGAGCAGTTCTTC
TRBD2,TRBJ2-2,TRBV6-5,.,CASSLHPDGGTGELFF,TGTGCCAGCAGTTTACACCCCGACGGGGGGACCGGGGAGCTGTTTTTT
TRBD1,TRBJ1-5,TRBV5-1,few,CASSETGDQPQHF,TGCGCCAGCAGCGAGACAGGGGATCAGCCCCAGCATTTT
.,TRBJ2-6,TRBV28,.,CASSSYPRVSGANVLTF,TGTGCCAGCAGTTCCTACCCCAGGGTGTCTGGGGCCAACGTCCTGACTTTC